Below are 31 T cell receptor beta chains sequenced from a single sample in a study of shared clonotypes between healthy human individuals. Terminally differentiated effector memory CD45RA+ cells were excluded from the naive CD8 cells, which were CD45RO-negative and positively selected for CCR7. Measured with immunoSEQ multiplex PCR; TCRdb has only the in-frame clones, and not every one. The table shows over 800,000 clones, with about 91% occurring only once. Sequences were obtained from naive CD8+ T cells sorted from blood. These receptors were collected from a man in his thirties or forties in good health.

The genes are TRBV7-9 and TRBJ2-3; 8 bases line up with TRBD2. Germline CDR1 and CDR2: SEHNR and FQNEAQ (reference sequence). The CDR3 has 15 residues. V shed 7 bases and J 4 bases; nucleotides not matched to a gene: 10. Here the CDR3 reads CASIPTGGGADTQYF. The CDR3 DNA reads as TGTGCCAGCATACCCACGGGGGGGGGTGCAGATACGCAGTATTTT.

This sequence joins TRBV7-6 and TRBJ1-5; 8 bases are a match to TRBD1. J lost 4 bases, V lost 5 bases, and 16 bases had no gene match. Germline loops: CDR1 SGHVS, CDR2 FNYEAQ. The CDR3 has 18 residues. CDR3 nucleotide sequence: TGTGCCAGCAGCCTCGGGACAGGCCACGAGCTAAATAATCAGCCCCAGCATTTT. Translated, it gives CASSLGTGHELNNQPQHF.

The V call is TRBV4-1, the J call TRBJ2-7, with TRBD2 as a possible D gene (5 bases). The germline V gene has CDR1 MGHRA and CDR2 YSYEKL. CDR3 length: 18 residues. Trimming left V 1 base short and J 3 bases short, with 22 bases between. The CDR3 is CASSQVEVRLARDYEQYF. The CDR3 DNA reads TGCGCCAGCAGCCAAGTAGAGGTGCGCCTAGCTCGAGACTACGAGCAGTACTTC.

The rearrangement joins TRBV30 to TRBJ2-1; D not certain. The CDR3 has 13 residues. Germline V CDR1 and CDR2: GTSNPN, SVGIG (reference sequence). CDR3 DNA: TGTGGGCTAGAGGCACCAACCTACAATGAGCAGTTCTTC. This codes for CGLEAPTYNEQFF.

The J gene is TRBJ2-7, the V gene TRBV2; 8 bases map to TRBD2. J was trimmed by 5 bases and V by 11 bases; bases with no gene match: 11. This CDR3 has 13 amino acids. Germline V gene lookup returns CDR1 SNHLY and CDR2 FYNNEI. Written as DNA, the CDR3 is TGTGCCGCCCGAGGAGGACTAGCCCACGAGCAGTACTTC. Translated: CAARGGLAHEQYF.

This clone occurred once. Other nucleotide sequences in the sample specify the same CDR3. The chain employs TRBV7-9 and TRBJ2-2; 10 bases agree with TRBD2. Germline V gives CDR1 SEHNR, CDR2 FQNEAQ (reference sequence). The CDR3 contains 16 residues. V gave up 4 bases and J gave up 2 bases; unmatched junction bases: 4. In nucleotides, the CDR3 is TGTGCCAGCAGCTCCTTAGCGGGAGGAAACACCGGGGAGCTGTTTTTT. Residues: CASSSLAGGNTGELFF.

About this clone itself: A single base separates this from a much larger clone, so it may be a read error. The same CDR3 arises from other DNA sequences in this sample as well. Here the CDR3 DNA reads TGTGCCAGCAGGACCTCCTACGAGCAGTACTTC. Its translation is CASRTSYEQYF. The rearrangement joins TRBV28 to TRBJ2-7, with D hard to call. Germline CDR1 and CDR2: MDHEN and SYDVKM. Trimming pared 6 bases from V and 0 bases from J, leaving 3 bases between. This CDR3 has 11 residues.

This chain connects TRBV30 to TRBJ1-1; D remains unclear. From germline, CDR1 is GTSNPN and CDR2 SVGIG (reference sequence). Trimming cost V 4 bases and J 0 bases, with 9 bases left between them. The CDR3 runs to 13 residues. The CDR3 nucleotides read TGTGCCTGGAAGCGGGGTATGAACACTGAAGCTTTCTTT. The encoded protein is CAWKRGMNTEAFF.

This clone was detected only once. The V and J genes are TRBV27 and TRBJ1-5; TRBD1 aligns across 7 bases. The CDR3 consists of 14 residues. Germline V CDR1 and CDR2: MNHEY, SMNVEV (reference sequence). The ends lost 8 bases at V and 6 bases at J; junction bases unmatched: 10. CDR3 nucleotide sequence: TGTGCCAGCGCGGACAGGCGCCTTGCTCAGCCCCAGCATTTT. Protein sequence: CASADRRLAQPQHF.

The chain uses TRBV18 and TRBJ1-2; 7 nucleotides match TRBD1. CDR3 size: 20 residues. V was pared by 1 base and J by 0 bases, with 17 bases of the junction left unmatched. Germline V gives CDR1 KGHSH, CDR2 LQKENI. This chain's CDR3 is CASSPLATLEGAKTNYGYTF. CDR3 nucleotide sequence: TGTGCCAGCTCACCACTTGCTACTTTGGAGGGGGCAAAGACTAACTATGGCTACACCTTC.

This clone came up a few times. Distinct nucleotide sequences in the sample also encode this CDR3. J is TRBJ2-2 and V is TRBV28; no firm D call. V lost 2 bases to trimming and J lost 3 bases, with 7 bases between them. The CDR3 runs to 14 residues. Germline loops: CDR1 MDHEN, CDR2 SYDVKM. CDR3 loop: CASSLRSYTGELFF. CDR3 in DNA: TGTGCCAGCAGTTTAAGGTCTTACACCGGGGAGCTGTTTTTT.

CDR3: CASSHAPGQVNYGYTF. CDR3 nucleotide sequence: TGTGCCAGCAGCCACGCTCCGGGACAGGTTAACTATGGCTACACCTTC. The rearrangement uses TRBV4-2 and TRBJ1-2; 8 bases are a match to TRBD1. This CDR3 has 16 amino acids. V trimming: 3 bases; J trimming: 1 base; junction bases outside the gene matches: 7. In germline, CDR1 is LGHNA, CDR2 YNFKEQ.

The table lists this clone with a count of one. V usage is TRBV15 and J usage is TRBJ1-1, with 8 bases fitting TRBD1. The CDR3 runs 16 residues. Germline CDR1 LNHNV, CDR2 YYDKDF (reference sequence). V gave up 1 base and J gave up 0 bases; unmatched junction bases: 4. CDR3 residues: CATSRGTGLLNTEAFF. The DNA for the CDR3 is TGTGCCACCAGCAGAGGGACAGGGCTTTTGAACACTGAAGCTTTCTTT.

J is TRBJ2-1 and V is TRBV5-1; D ambiguous. The CDR3 loop spans 15 amino acids. The germline gives CDR1 SGHRS, CDR2 YFSETQ. The V end lost 5 bases, the J end lost 4 bases, and 16 bases lay between the germline ends. The CDR3 DNA follows: TGCGCCAGCAGGGTCGAAGCGAGCTTTTACAATGAGCAGTTCTTC. It codes for CASRVEASFYNEQFF.

The V and J genes are TRBV7-9 and TRBJ2-3; TRBD1 matches 7 bases. This CDR3 contains 14 residues. Per the germline V gene, CDR1 is SEHNR and CDR2 is FQNEAQ (reference sequence). With 5 bases clipped from V and 6 bases from J, the junction kept 8 bases outside the gene matches. As DNA, the CDR3 is TGTGCCAGCAGCATAACAGGGGCGCGGGATACGCAGTATTTT. Protein sequence: CASSITGARDTQYF.

A remark on this clone: Other nucleotide sequences in the sample specify the same CDR3. The rearrangement links TRBV19 to TRBJ2-7; 14 bases match TRBD2. CDR1 LNHDA and CDR2 SQIVND come from the germline V gene (reference sequence). There are 14 residues in the CDR3. The J segment lost 4 bases and the V segment lost 8 bases, leaving 4 bases of the junction unmatched. The CDR3 reads CASSGTSGSYEQYF. CDR3 DNA: TGTGCCAGTTCCGGGACTAGCGGGAGTTACGAGCAGTACTTC.

This clone was detected only once. The chain has TRBV29-1 and TRBJ2-7; D uncertain. Germline-derived CDR1 and CDR2 are SQVTM and ANQGSEA. Trimming left V 3 bases short and J 3 bases short, with 18 bases between. This CDR3 has 15 amino acids. CDR3 nucleotides: TGCAGCGTTGAGTGGGCCCGTGGAGTGGGCTACGAGCAGTACTTC. Amino acid sequence: CSVEWARGVGYEQYF.

This chain links TRBV4-3 with TRBJ1-4; no firm D call. The CDR3 covers 13 residues. Per germline, CDR1 LGHNA and CDR2 YSLEER. Trimming pared 0 bases from V and 8 bases from J, leaving 7 bases between. The CDR3 DNA reads as TGCGCCAGCAGCCAAGATCTGTGGGAAAAACTGTTTTTT. This translates into CASSQDLWEKLFF.

The V gene is TRBV7-9, the J gene TRBJ1-1, with 7 bases identical to TRBD1. The CDR3 totals 15 residues. From germline, CDR1 is SEHNR and CDR2 FQNEAQ (reference sequence). J gave up 2 bases and V 3 bases, and 6 bases lay outside the gene matches. CDR3 in amino acids: CASSLTQGPNTEAFF. The CDR3 DNA sequence: TGTGCCAGCAGCTTGACACAGGGGCCTAACACTGAAGCTTTCTTT.

CDR3 DNA sequence: TGTGCCAGCAGCCCCTCGCCGGGACAGGGGGAAACAGATACGCAGTATTTT. This sequence encodes CASSPSPGQGETDTQYF. The V gene is TRBV7-9, the J gene TRBJ2-3; the match to TRBD1 covers 11 bases. CDR3 size: 17 residues. Germline V lookup: CDR1 SEHNR, CDR2 FQNEAQ (reference sequence). V trimming: 5 bases; J trimming: 3 bases; junction bases outside the gene matches: 10.

J is TRBJ2-3 and V is TRBV5-8; maybe TRBD2 (6 bases). Trimming pared 3 bases from V and 2 bases from J, leaving 10 bases between. This CDR3 contains 14 residues. Germline values: CDR1 SGHTS, CDR2 YDEGEE. The DNA of the CDR3 is TGTGCCAGCAGCTCGGGACTTATCACAGATACGCAGTATTTT. Protein sequence: CASSSGLITDTQYF.

The chain uses TRBV18 and TRBJ2-3; possibly TRBD1 or TRBD2 for D (5 bases each). The CDR3 sequence is 16 residues long. Per the germline V gene, CDR1 is KGHSH and CDR2 is LQKENI. The V and J ends lost 0 bases and 2 bases respectively, with 12 bases between them. For the CDR3, the DNA is TGTGCCAGCTCACCACCCGTTGGGGACCCCACAGATACGCAGTATTTT. Encoded protein: CASSPPVGDPTDTQYF.

This chain links TRBV19 with TRBJ1-1; tentative D call: TRBD1 (5 bases). The germline V gene has CDR1 LNHDA and CDR2 SQIVND (reference sequence). V lost 7 bases to trimming and J lost 9 bases, with 15 bases between them. The CDR3 is 12 amino acids. The CDR3, as DNA: TGTGCCAGTAACGACCAGGGACCCAAAGCTTTCTTT. Translating it yields CASNDQGPKAFF.

The genes are TRBV7-3 and TRBJ2-1; TRBD1 is a possible D gene (6 bases). The ends were cut back, 0 bases at V and 9 bases at J, with 12 bases in the middle. Germline V lookup: CDR1 SGHTA, CDR2 FQGTGA. This CDR3 comprises 14 residues. The CDR3 region is CASSLTTGPSEQFF. For the CDR3, the DNA is TGTGCCAGCAGCTTAACAACAGGGCCCAGTGAGCAGTTCTTC.

CDR3 bases: TGTGCCAGCAGTCCCCGACTTACAGATCAGCCCCAGCATTTT. Its translation: CASSPRLTDQPQHF. The gene calls are TRBV6-5 and TRBJ1-5; D is unclear. The germline CDR1 and CDR2 sequences are MNHEY and SVGAGI. V lost 5 bases, J lost 5 bases, and 13 bases lay in between. The CDR3 sequence is 14 residues long.

This chain connects TRBV7-9 to TRBJ2-7; possible D gene TRBD1, 5 bases. This CDR3 has 13 residues. Germline V lookup: CDR1 SEHNR, CDR2 FQNEAQ (reference sequence). The germline V and J ends were trimmed by 5 bases and 3 bases, with 11 bases remaining between them. The CDR3 is CASSKGILYEQYF. The CDR3 DNA sequence: TGTGCCAGCAGCAAGGGGATTCTCTACGAGCAGTACTTC.

The V and J genes are TRBV28 and TRBJ2-7; D is uncertain. Germline-derived CDR1 and CDR2 are MDHEN and SYDVKM. The CDR3 loop spans 15 amino acids. V lost 6 bases to trimming and J lost 2 bases, with 17 bases between them. The CDR3 nucleotides read TGTGCCAGCAGAATGGCAGACCAGCCCCCCTACGAGCAGTACTTC. This codes for CASRMADQPPYEQYF.

The rearrangement joins TRBV7-2 to TRBJ1-1; D may be TRBD1 (5 bases). Germline CDR1 SGHTA, CDR2 FQGNSA. CDR3 length equals 14 residues. V gave up 1 base and J gave up 6 bases, with 12 bases separating them. This CDR3 is CASSLGTPGAEAFF. The CDR3 nucleotides are TGTGCCAGCAGCTTAGGTACCCCGGGGGCTGAAGCTTTCTTT.

The chain combines TRBV7-9 with TRBJ2-7, with 8 bases that match TRBD1. This CDR3 contains 14 residues. The V segment lost 6 bases and the J segment 7 bases; nucleotides outside the gene matches: 11. Looked up from germline, CDR1 is SEHNR and CDR2 is FQNEAQ (reference sequence). The CDR3 nucleotides read TGTGCCAGCAGTCTCCCGGGACAGGTCCAGGAGCAGTACTTC. It yields the protein CASSLPGQVQEQYF. The full variable domain, with the rest looked up from reference TRBV7-9 and TRBJ2-7, is DTGVSQNPRHKITKRGQNVTFRCDPISEHNRLYWYRQTLGQGPEFLTYFQNEAQLEKSRLLSDRFSAERPKGSFSTLEIQRTEQGDSAMYLCASSLPGQVQEQYFGPGTRLTVT.

The chain has TRBV27 and TRBJ2-3, with 10 bases that match TRBD2. The junction had 19 bases not matched to a gene; V was cut back by 5 bases and J by 5 bases. Germline-derived CDR1 and CDR2 are MNHEY and SMNVEV (reference sequence). This CDR3 has 19 residues. This chain's CDR3 is CASSPNRSSGRIRVDTQYF. In DNA form, the CDR3 reads TGTGCCAGCAGTCCGAATAGGTCTAGCGGGAGAATTAGGGTAGATACGCAGTATTTT.

This sequence joins TRBV7-9 and TRBJ2-7; TRBD2 matches 11 bases. The CDR3 is 18 residues long. V was clipped by 5 bases and J by 4 bases; unmatched bases: 16. CDR1 SEHNR and CDR2 FQNEAQ come from the germline V gene (reference sequence). CDR3 residues: CASSPRDSSGRLVYEQYF. The CDR3 DNA follows: TGTGCCAGCAGCCCCCGAGATTCTAGCGGGAGGTTGGTATACGAGCAGTACTTC.